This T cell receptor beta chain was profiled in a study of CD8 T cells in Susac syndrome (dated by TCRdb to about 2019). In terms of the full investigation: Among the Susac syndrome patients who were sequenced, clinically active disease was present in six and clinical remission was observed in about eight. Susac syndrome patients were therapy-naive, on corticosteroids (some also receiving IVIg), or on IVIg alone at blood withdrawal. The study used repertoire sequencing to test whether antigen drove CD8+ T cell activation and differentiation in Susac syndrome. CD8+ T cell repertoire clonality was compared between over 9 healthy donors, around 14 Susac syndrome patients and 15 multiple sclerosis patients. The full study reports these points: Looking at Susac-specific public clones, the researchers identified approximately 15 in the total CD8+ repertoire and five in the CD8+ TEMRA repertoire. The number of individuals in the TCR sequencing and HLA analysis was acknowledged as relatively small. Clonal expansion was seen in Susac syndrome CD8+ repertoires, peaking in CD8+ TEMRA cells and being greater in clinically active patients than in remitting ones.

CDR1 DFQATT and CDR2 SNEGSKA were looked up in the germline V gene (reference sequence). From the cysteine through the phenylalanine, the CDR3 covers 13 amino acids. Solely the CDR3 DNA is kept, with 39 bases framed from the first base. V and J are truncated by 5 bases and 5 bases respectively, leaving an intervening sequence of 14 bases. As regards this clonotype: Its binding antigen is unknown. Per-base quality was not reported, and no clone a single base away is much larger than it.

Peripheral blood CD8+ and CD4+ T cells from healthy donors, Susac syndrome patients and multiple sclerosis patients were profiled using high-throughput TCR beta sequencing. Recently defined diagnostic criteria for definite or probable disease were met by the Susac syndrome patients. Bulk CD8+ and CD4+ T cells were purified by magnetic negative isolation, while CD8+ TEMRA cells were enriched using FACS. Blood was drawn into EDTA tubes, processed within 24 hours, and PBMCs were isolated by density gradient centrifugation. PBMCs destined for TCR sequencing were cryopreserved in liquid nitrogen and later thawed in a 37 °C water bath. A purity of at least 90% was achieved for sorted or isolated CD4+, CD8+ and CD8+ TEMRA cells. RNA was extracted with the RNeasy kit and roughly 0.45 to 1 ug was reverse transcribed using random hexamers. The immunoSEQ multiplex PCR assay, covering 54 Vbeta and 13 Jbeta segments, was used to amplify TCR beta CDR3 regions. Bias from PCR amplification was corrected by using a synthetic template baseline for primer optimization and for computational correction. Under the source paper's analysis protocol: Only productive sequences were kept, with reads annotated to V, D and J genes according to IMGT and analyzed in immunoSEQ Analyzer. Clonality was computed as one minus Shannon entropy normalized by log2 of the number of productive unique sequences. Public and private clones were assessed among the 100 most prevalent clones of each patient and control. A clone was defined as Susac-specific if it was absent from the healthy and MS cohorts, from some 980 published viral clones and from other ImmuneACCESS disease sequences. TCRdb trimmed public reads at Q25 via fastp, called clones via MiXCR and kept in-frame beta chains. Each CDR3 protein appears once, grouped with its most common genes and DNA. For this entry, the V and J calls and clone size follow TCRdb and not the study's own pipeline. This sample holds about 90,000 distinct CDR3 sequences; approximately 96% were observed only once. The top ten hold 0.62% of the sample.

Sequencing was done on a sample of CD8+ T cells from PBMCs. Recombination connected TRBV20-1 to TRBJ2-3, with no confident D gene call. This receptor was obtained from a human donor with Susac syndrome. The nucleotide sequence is TGCAGTGCTCCATTTACATGGGTAGATACGCAGTATTTT. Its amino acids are CSAPFTWVDTQYF.